A selection of T cell receptor beta chains follows, all from one sample in a study of blood T cell repertoires in COVID-19. Only in-frame clones appear in the TCRdb table, and some are missing; sequencing was by immunoSEQ multiplex PCR. The table lists 250,000 to 300,000 clones, about three quarters of them singletons. What was sequenced was peripheral blood. The receptors shown here come from an elderly woman with acute or convalescent COVID-19. Both conserved end residues are part of each CDR3. D genes are given only for firm matches. A row's size may be missing; if present it is once, few, many or a size class.

J gene | V gene | clone size | D gene | CDR3 DNA | CDR3 protein
TRBJ2-7 | TRBV7-9 | . | . | TGTGCCAGCAGCGTATCCCACCTATACGAGCAGTACTTC | CASSVSHLYEQYF
TRBJ1-1 | TRBV7-9 | . | TRBD1 | TGTGCCAGCAGCTTCGACAGGGGCAGGGGCACTGAAGCTTTCTTT | CASSFDRGRGTEAFF
TRBJ2-1 | TRBV2 | few | . | TGTGCCAGCAACCTCGGAGGAGTAACTGAGCAGTTCTTC | CASNLGGVTEQFF
TRBJ1-5 | TRBV6-5 | . | . | TGTGCCAGCGGGGCGGGGGATCGTCAGCCCCAGCATTTT | CASGAGDRQPQHF
TRBJ1-2 | TRBV4-1 | . | . | TGCGCCAGCAGCCAAGATTTAGCAGGGGTGGGCTATGGCTACACCTTC | CASSQDLAGVGYGYTF
TRBJ2-7 | TRBV5-6 | . | . | TGTGCCAGCAGCTTGTGGCAGGGGAAGACCTACGAGCAGTACTTC | CASSLWQGKTYEQYF
TRBJ1-6 | TRBV4-1 | . | . | TGCGCCAGCAGCCAAGAGGGTTCTGGCGGTTCACCCCTCCACTTT | CASSQEGSGGSPLHF
TRBJ1-1 | TRBV11-1 | . | . | TGTGCCAGCAGCCCACTGGACTGGTTTATGAACACTGAAGCTTTCTTT | CASSPLDWFMNTEAFF
TRBJ1-2 | TRBV7-2 | . | . | TGTGCCAGCAGCTCGCGGTACAGGGAACATGGCTACACCTTC | CASSSRYREHGYTF
TRBJ1-2 | TRBV4-3 | . | TRBD1 | TGCGCCAGCAGCCAAACATTCACAGGGGGCGGAGGCTACACCTTC | CASSQTFTGGGGYTF
TRBJ1-6 | TRBV7-9 | few | TRBD1 | TGTGCCAGCAGCTTAGCGGAGACAGGGGCTTCACCCCTCCACTTT | CASSLAETGASPLHF
TRBJ2-7 | TRBV7-2 | . | . | TGTGCCAGCAGCTTAGCTCTTTTAACGGGGGAGCAGTACTTC | CASSLALLTGEQYF
TRBJ2-5 | TRBV27 | . | TRBD1 | TGTGCCAGCCCTAGACAGGGGGGAGAGACCCAGTACTTC | CASPRQGGETQYF
TRBJ2-2 | TRBV27 | . | . | TGTGCCAGCAGAGGCTATGGCGGGACGAACACCGGGGAGCTGTTTTTT | CASRGYGGTNTGELFF
TRBJ1-1 | TRBV12-5 | . | TRBD1 | TGTGCTAGTGGTCAGGGGGTATCGGGCATGAACACTGAAGCTTTCTTT | CASGQGVSGMNTEAFF
TRBJ1-1 | TRBV7-2 | once | . | TGTGCCAGCAGGATGACAGAGATGAACACTGAAGCTTTCTTT | CASRMTEMNTEAFF
TRBJ1-2 | TRBV27 | . | . | TGTGCCAGCAGTTTTCTCTCCACAGGAGCCGGATACTATGGCTACACCTTC | CASSFLSTGAGYYGYTF
TRBJ1-1 | TRBV25-1 | few | . | TGTGCCAGCAGTGCTTACACAAACACTGAAGCTTTCTTT | CASSAYTNTEAFF
TRBJ2-2 | TRBV7-7 | . | . | TGTGCCAGCAGCTTAGAAGTGGGGGGGCCCTCCGGGGAGCTGTTTTTT | CASSLEVGGPSGELFF
TRBJ2-7 | TRBV5-1 | . | TRBD2 | TGCGCCAGCAGACAACTAGCGGGTAGCCCCTACGAGCAGTACTTC | CASRQLAGSPYEQYF
TRBJ1-2 | TRBV19 | . | TRBD1 | TGTGCCAGTAGCAGCCGACAGGGCGGCTATGGCTACACCTTC | CASSSRQGGYGYTF
TRBJ2-7 | TRBV7-2 | . | TRBD2 | TGTGCCAGCAGCTTACTAGCGGGCTCCTACGAGCAGTACTTC | CASSLLAGSYEQYF
TRBJ1-4 | TRBV2 | . | TRBD1 | TGTGCCAGCAGAGGACAGGGGTTTGAAAAACTGTTTTTT | CASRGQGFEKLFF